This TCR beta chain was recovered during a study of T-cell memory formation after mild COVID-19. MiXCR was run by TCRdb on the 5' RACE reads, yielding one entry per CDR3 protein. The data hold roughly 100,000 distinct CDR3 sequences, with about 12% observed a single time. This clonotype appeared many times. At one of its ends the junction is not consistent with the germline gene, which may arise from a read error. This CDR3 contains 12 residues. J is TRBJ2-1 and V is TRBV12-3 or TRBV12-4; 7 bases line up with TRBD2. This sequence was found in an adult woman who had mild COVID-19 (a few samples of this study predate the infection). Cell type and time point are not known. The sample consisted of PBMCs or a T cell subset sorted from them (not recorded which). Here the CDR3 DNA reads TGTGCCAGCAGTTTAGGCGGGGTAACTAGCGTCTTC. Translation: CASSLGGVTSVF.